This T cell receptor (beta chain) comes out of a study of blood T cells in healthy people across ages. Study results and caveats: Both naive CD4+ cell counts and diversity were greater in long-lived donors than in aged donors. Possibly confounding the expanded clonotype changes was the fact that donor CMV status was unknown.

There were healthy Caucasian individuals from Russia, aged about 6 to 100, serving as donors. This clonotype was detected many times. The antigen is not known. Through a sample-barcoded 5' primer and a J-beta primer mix, a second PCR was run for about 6 to 11 cycles. From the 5' RACE reads, TCRdb called clonotypes with MiXCR, one entry per CDR3 protein. The data show about 1,500,000 distinct CDR3 sequences, roughly 28% seen once. The sequenced sample was blood. This sequence originates from a woman aged 25 to 39 in good health.

This CDR3 reads CASSLALDRTDTQYF. Written as DNA, the CDR3 is TGTGCCAGCAGCTTAGCGCTGGACCGCACAGATACGCAGTATTTT. The rearrangement links TRBV7-2 to TRBJ2-3, with D uncertain. Germline V lookup: CDR1 SGHTA, CDR2 FQGNSA. The germline V and J ends were trimmed by 0 bases and 1 base, with 8 bases remaining between them. The CDR3 covers 15 residues.